This TCR beta chain is drawn from a study of human T cells and chemical hapten exposure. Study summary: Recorded diagnoses among the mostly female patients were alopecia areata, totalis or universalis.

The time point was: pre-sensitization, week 0. Treatment specified: therapeutic diphenylcyclopropenone sensitization with weekly scalp DPC. Via MiXCR, TCRdb re-called the RACE reads, giving one row per CDR3 protein. Of 150,000 to 200,000 distinct CDR3 sequences in the sample, 25% to 30% were seen once. This clonotype has a count of ten or more. The germline V and J ends were trimmed by 3 bases and 7 bases, with 12 bases remaining between them. Per the germline V gene, CDR1 is MNHEY and CDR2 is SMNVEV (reference sequence). This CDR3 has 13 amino acids. The gene calls are TRBV27 and TRBJ1-2, with D perhaps matching TRBD1 (5 bases). The sequence was obtained from a woman aged 30 to 39 with alopecia areata. Some clones in this sample may be carry-over from other donors' samples. This specimen was whole blood, taken in connection with sensitization to the hapten diphenylcyclopropenone (DPC). Here the CDR3 reads CASSFRGTGGYTF. CDR3 bases: TGTGCCAGCAGTTTTAGAGGGACGGGTGGCTACACCTTC.